The 16 T cell receptor beta chains below come from one sample, sequenced in a study of identical twins. TCRdb reprocessed the 5' RACE reads with MiXCR, giving one entry per CDR3 protein. The repertoire holds hundreds of thousands of distinct CDR3 sequences, about 12% seen once, with 1.5% to 2% in the top ten. The same specimen was also included in a second study, on yellow fever vaccine responses in identical twins.

The sample was PBMCs. These receptor sequences come from a woman between 18 and 29 years old in good health.

This clonotype was seen only a few times. The rearrangement links TRBV29-1 to TRBJ2-3, with 8 bases identical to TRBD1. The V gene end was trimmed by 4 bases and the J gene end by 0 bases; junction bases not matched to a gene: 12. The V gene's germline CDR1 is SQVTM and CDR2 ANQGSEA. There are 17 residues in the CDR3. The CDR3 loop is CSVVRGRQGISTDTQYF. In nucleotides, the CDR3 is TGCAGCGTTGTAAGGGGGAGACAGGGGATCAGCACAGATACGCAGTATTTT.

There are a few counts of this clonotype. This chain links TRBV7-2 with TRBJ2-5, with D hard to call. Germline V gene lookup returns CDR1 SGHTA and CDR2 FQGNSA. Deletions cut 6 bases from V and 5 bases from J, with 10 bases between. The CDR3 has 12 residues. CDR3 nucleotide sequence: TGTGCCAGCAGGCCCACCGGGGAGACCCAGTACTTC. It translates to CASRPTGETQYF.

The table lists this clonotype with a few counts. The chain employs TRBV12-3 or TRBV12-4 and TRBJ2-1; TRBD2 aligns across 7 bases. The CDR3 is made up of 17 amino acids. The junction had 11 bases not matched to a gene; V was cut back by 0 bases and J by 6 bases. CDR3 residues: CASSLARWEGRINEQFF. The CDR3 coding sequence is TGTGCCAGCAGTTTAGCGCGGTGGGAGGGCCGAATCAATGAGCAGTTCTTC.

This clonotype came up a few times. The chain carries TRBV12-3 or TRBV12-4 and TRBJ2-7; 9 bases are shared with TRBD1. This CDR3 region has 15 residues. Trimming at V came to 6 bases and at J to 4 bases, leaving 10 bases not matched to a gene. This chain's CDR3 is CASSEGQGGVYEQYF. CDR3 coding DNA: TGTGCCAGCAGCGAGGGACAGGGTGGGGTATACGAGCAGTACTTC.

As DNA, the CDR3 is TGTGCCATCAGTGAGAGGGGAAACACCGGGGAGCTGTTTTTT. Its translation: CAISERGNTGELFF. The chain is built from TRBV10-3 and TRBJ2-2; possibly TRBD1 for D (5 bases). The CDR3 length is 14 residues. CDR1 is ENHRY, CDR2 SYGVKD, per germline. Trimming pared 2 bases from V and 2 bases from J, leaving 6 bases between.

The chain has TRBV5-6 and TRBJ2-3; TRBD2 might be the D (5 bases). CDR3 size: 18 residues. V was trimmed by 4 bases and J by 0 bases, leaving 21 bases between them. Germline V gene data show CDR1 as SGHDT and CDR2 as YYEEEE. The CDR3 here is CASSQELEVYSSTDTQYF. CDR3 DNA: TGTGCCAGCAGCCAAGAACTAGAAGTATATTCTAGCACAGATACGCAGTATTTT.

This rearrangement joins TRBV27 to TRBJ1-6, with D unclear. The germline CDR1 and CDR2 sequences are MNHEY and SMNVEV (reference sequence). The V end was cut by 7 bases, the J end by 0 bases, with 10 bases between. This CDR3 is built from 15 residues. CDR3: CASNSGSSYNSPLHF. The CDR3 bases are TGTGCCAGCAACTCGGGGAGCTCCTATAATTCACCCCTCCACTTT.

In its sample, this clonotype was seen a few times. V and J are TRBV6-5 and TRBJ2-3; perhaps TRBD2 as D (5 bases). V lost 0 bases and J lost 3, with 13 bases in between. The CDR3 sequence is 16 residues long. Germline V lookup: CDR1 MNHEY, CDR2 SVGAGI. CDR3 coding DNA: TGTGCCAGCAGTTACTCCTGGACGGGGTATACAGATACGCAGTATTTT. The encoded protein is CASSYSWTGYTDTQYF.

CDR3 sequence: CASSFSGLAGLSSYNEQFF. The CDR3 DNA reads TGTGCCAGCAGTTTTAGTGGGCTAGCGGGCTTAAGCTCCTACAATGAGCAGTTCTTC. This chain uses TRBV12-3 or TRBV12-4 with TRBJ2-1; 8 bases align to TRBD2. There are 19 residues in the CDR3. The V segment lost 3 bases and the J segment 0 bases; nucleotides outside the gene matches: 13.

This clonotype was picked up a small number of times. CDR3 residues: CASSMTGIRGNTEAFF. As DNA, the CDR3 is TGTGCCAGCAGCATGACAGGGATAAGGGGGAACACTGAAGCTTTCTTT. The J gene is TRBJ1-1, the V gene TRBV11-2; 7 positions agree with TRBD1. J lost 1 base, V lost 5 bases, and 10 bases had no gene match. The germline CDR1 and CDR2 sequences are SGHAT and FQNNGV. The CDR3 consists of 16 residues. The entire variable domain, with the rest obtained from reference TRBV11-2 and TRBJ1-1, is as follows: EAGVAQSPRYKIIEKRQSVAFWCNPISGHATLYWYQQILGQGPKLLIQFQNNGVVDDSQLPKDRFSAERLKGVDSTLKIQPAKLEDSAVYLCASSMTGIRGNTEAFFGQGTRLTVV.

This clonotype was observed a few times. V is TRBV7-9 and J is TRBJ1-1; D ambiguous. This CDR3 has 16 residues. The V gene lost 1 base and the J gene lost 1 base, with 13 bases spanning the gap. Germline V CDR1 and CDR2: SEHNR, FQNEAQ (reference sequence). For the CDR3, the DNA is TGTGCCAGCAGCTTAGGGAGGTTGGTATCGAACACTGAAGCTTTCTTT. The encoded protein is CASSLGRLVSNTEAFF. The full variable domain, completed using reference TRBV7-9 and TRBJ1-1, is DTGVSQNPRHKITKRGQNVTFRCDPISEHNRLYWYRQTLGQGPEFLTYFQNEAQLEKSRLLSDRFSAERPKGSFSTLEIQRTEQGDSAMYLCASSLGRLVSNTEAFFGQGTRLTVV.

This chain connects TRBV20-1 to TRBJ2-3; 7 bases match TRBD2. Per the germline V gene, CDR1 is DFQATT and CDR2 is SNEGSKA (reference sequence). This CDR3 is built from 13 residues. The trim removed 6 bases at V and 6 bases at J, leaving 9 bases unmatched. The CDR3 nucleotides are TGCAGTGCCTATGGACTAGTGGGGGATACGCAGTATTTT. Translating gives CSAYGLVGDTQYF.

J is TRBJ2-1 and V is TRBV18; D gene unclear. The CDR3 consists of 13 residues. Germline V gene lookup returns CDR1 KGHSH and CDR2 LQKENI. The V gene lost 0 bases and the J gene lost 7 bases, with 7 bases spanning the gap. The CDR3 DNA is TGTGCCAGCTCACCACCGTTAGAAAATGAGCAGTTCTTC. Its translation is CASSPPLENEQFF.

The chain links TRBV11-2 to TRBJ1-1, with 9 bases matching TRBD1. CDR1 and CDR2 from the germline V gene are SGHAT and FQNNGV. V lost 5 bases and J lost 6; bases outside the gene matches: 7. This CDR3 contains 14 residues. Here the CDR3 DNA reads TGTGCCAGCAGCGAACAGGGGGCAGGTTCTGAAGCTTTCTTT. It encodes CASSEQGAGSEAFF.

The V and J genes are TRBV6-5 and TRBJ2-3; D gene uncertain. V was trimmed by 2 bases and J by 3 bases, leaving 9 bases between them. The CDR3 has 14 amino acids. In germline, CDR1 is MNHEY, CDR2 SVGAGI. CDR3 DNA sequence: TGTGCCAGCAGTTACGTACTGGGTACAGATACGCAGTATTTT. Its translation is CASSYVLGTDTQYF.

This clonotype was counted only a few times. The chain couples TRBV5-5 to TRBJ2-2; TRBD1 matches at 7 bases. The germline V gene encodes CDR1 SGHKS and CDR2 YYEKEE (reference sequence). The CDR3 contains 15 residues. The junction had 8 bases not matched to a gene; V was cut back by 2 bases and J by 7 bases. The CDR3 DNA reads TGTGCCAGCAGCTTCCGACAGGGCGGAAGCGGGGAGCTGTTTTTT. This gives the protein CASSFRQGGSGELFF.